The 3 T cell receptor beta chains below come from one sample, sequenced in a study of cytomegalovirus exposure and HLA in healthy donors (TCRdb year 2017). The protocol used for the library was the immunoSEQ multiplex PCR assay. The source is immuneACCESS, and TCRdb retained only in-frame sequences with V and J called. Part of the clones is not carried over; for the studies checked, unresolved V genes explain less than half of this, and the remainder is unexplained. The sample table lists approximately 81,000 clones, approximately 93% of them with a count of one. The top ten constitute about 0.61% of the sample. The sample consisted of PBMCs. Receptors originate from a man younger than 30 in good health and CMV-seronegative.

V usage is TRBV9 and J usage is TRBJ1-4; no reliable D call. V was pared by 2 bases and J by 10 bases, with 15 bases between. The CDR3 has 14 residues. From germline, CDR1 is SGDLS and CDR2 YYNGEE. CDR3 region: CASSVGSREAKLFF. As DNA, the CDR3 is TGTGCCAGCAGCGTTGGATCAAGGGAGGCAAAACTGTTTTTT.

The rearrangement uses TRBV19 and TRBJ2-7, with 7 bases matching TRBD1. V lost 4 bases, J lost 4 bases, and 4 bases stayed unmatched. Germline values: CDR1 LNHDA, CDR2 SQIVND (reference sequence). The CDR3 is 13 amino acids. This CDR3 reads CASSSRGLYEQYF. CDR3 bases: TGTGCCAGTAGTAGTAGGGGGCTATACGAGCAGTACTTC.

A single count supports this clone. The chain combines TRBV19 with TRBJ1-5; no clear D. This CDR3 has 16 amino acids. V was trimmed by 0 bases and J by 4 bases, leaving 13 bases between them. Germline lookup yields CDR1 LNHDA and CDR2 SQIVND (reference sequence). This CDR3 reads CASSIERRRANQPQHF. For the CDR3, the DNA is TGTGCCAGTAGTATAGAGCGGAGGCGGGCGAATCAGCCCCAGCATTTT.